The clone carrying this T cell receptor (beta chain) was observed a few times. What it binds is unknown. Only one base separates this from a far larger clonotype, so it likely reflects a read error. The data belong to a study of shared clonotypes between healthy human individuals. TCRdb keeps only in-frame clones here, not all; method: immunoSEQ multiplex PCR. The sample records more than 550,000 clones, about nine tenths being singletons. Study-wide results and limits: Among donors, the sharing of clonotypes was expected to be influenced by sequencing depth.

The sequence was collected from a man aged 18-30 years in good health. Some clones in this sample may be carry-over from other donors' samples. Material: memory CD8+ T cells from PBMCs. Documented subset: CD45RO+ cells pooled with CCR7-negative TemRA cells.

The CDR3 here is CASSYTGELFF. The CDR3 DNA is TGTGCCAGCAGCTACACCGGGGAGCTGTTTTTT. This chain connects TRBV27 to TRBJ2-2; D remains ambiguous. The ends were cut back, 6 bases at V and 3 bases at J, with 2 bases in the middle. The V gene's germline CDR1 is MNHEY and CDR2 SMNVEV (reference sequence). There are 11 residues in the CDR3.